The present T cell receptor (beta chain) was sequenced within a study of blood T cell repertoires in COVID-19. Sequencing used immunoSEQ multiplex PCR; TCRdb keeps in-frame clones, though not all of them. This sample yields approximately 88,000 clones, of which around 80% are seen a single time; approximately 19% belongs to the top ten. This CDR3 region has 12 residues. V lost 6 bases, J lost 6 bases, and 9 bases lay in between. Germline V gives CDR1 MNHEY, CDR2 SVGAGI. J is TRBJ2-1 and V is TRBV6-5, with TRBD2 as a possible D gene (6 bases). The material sequenced was peripheral blood. This receptor was obtained from an elderly woman with active or convalescent COVID-19. This CDR3 is CASRGGSNEQFF. DNA of the CDR3: TGTGCCAGCAGGGGAGGCTCCAATGAGCAGTTCTTC.